The 30 T cell receptor beta chains listed next were all sequenced from one sample in a study of human T cells and chemical hapten exposure. Time point noted: pre-sensitization, week 0. Treatment specified: therapeutic diphenylcyclopropenone sensitization with weekly scalp DPC. Total RNA was isolated from unfractionated whole blood. TCRdb re-called the RACE reads with MiXCR, one entry per CDR3 protein. The table lists about 50,000 distinct CDR3 sequences, about 9.6% of them singletons, with 9.5% to 10% in the top ten. The input for sequencing was whole blood, taken in connection with sensitization to the hapten diphenylcyclopropenone (DPC). These receptors all stem from a woman younger than 45 with alopecia areata. Some clones in this sample may be carry-over from other donors' samples.

This clonotype was seen at least ten times. The gene calls are TRBV12-3 or TRBV12-4 and TRBJ1-4, with D unclear. V gave up 6 bases and J gave up 8 bases, with 10 bases separating them. The length of the CDR3 is 12 residues. The CDR3 DNA reads as TGTGCCAGCAGCACGAAACCCGAAAAACTGTTTTTT. Protein sequence: CASSTKPEKLFF.

This clonotype has ten or more counts. This chain uses TRBV20-1 with TRBJ1-6, with 9 bases identical to TRBD1. This CDR3 is 15 amino acids long. J gave up 10 bases and V 5 bases, and 12 bases lay outside the gene matches. The germline V gene has CDR1 DFQATT and CDR2 SNEGSKA (reference sequence). CDR3 sequence reads: CSASGQGVPRSPLHF. The CDR3 DNA reads TGCAGTGCTTCGGGACAGGGCGTCCCTCGCTCACCCCTCCACTTT.

This chain joins TRBV7-2 and TRBJ1-2; D gene unclear. The CDR3 runs to 11 residues. Germline V gene lookup returns CDR1 SGHTA and CDR2 FQGNSA. Trimming removed 5 bases from V and 4 bases from J, with 5 bases in between. The CDR3 loop is CASSLSYGYTF. The CDR3 DNA sequence: TGTGCCAGCAGCCTTTCCTATGGCTACACCTTC.

There are many counts of this clonotype. The rearrangement uses TRBV7-9 and TRBJ1-1; the D is unclear. The CDR3 is 13 amino acids. Germline CDR1 SEHNR, CDR2 FQNEAQ (reference sequence). The germline V and J ends were trimmed by 5 bases and 0 bases, with 7 bases remaining between them. The CDR3, as DNA: TGTGCCAGCAGCCCCGAAATGAACACTGAAGCTTTCTTT. Translated: CASSPEMNTEAFF.

The chain combines TRBV4-3 with TRBJ2-3, with no clear D. Germline lookup yields CDR1 LGHNA and CDR2 YSLEER. Trimming left V 0 bases short and J 4 bases short, with 11 bases between. This CDR3 has 15 residues. CDR3 nucleotide sequence: TGCGCCAGCAGCCAAGATTTGTCGCGATCAGATACGCAGTATTTT. Translating it yields CASSQDLSRSDTQYF.

This clonotype was counted many times. V is TRBV27 and J is TRBJ2-3; the match to TRBD1 covers 8 bases. With V trimmed by 4 bases and J by 0 bases, 6 bases remained unmatched. The CDR3 totals 16 residues. Germline values: CDR1 MNHEY, CDR2 SMNVEV (reference sequence). The CDR3 spells CASSSGQGPSTDTQYF. CDR3 nucleotides: TGTGCCAGCAGTTCAGGACAGGGCCCTAGCACAGATACGCAGTATTTT.

This clonotype was counted many times. V is TRBV5-5 and J is TRBJ1-2, with 7 bases fitting TRBD1. The CDR3 is made up of 16 amino acids. The germline gives CDR1 SGHKS, CDR2 YYEKEE (reference sequence). V trimming: 3 bases; J trimming: 4 bases; junction bases outside the gene matches: 12. The CDR3 reads CASSSHEQGLIYGYTF. The CDR3 DNA reads TGTGCCAGCAGCTCCCACGAACAGGGGTTAATCTATGGCTACACCTTC.

This clonotype has a count of ten or more. V usage is TRBV7-2 and J usage is TRBJ2-3; a weak D match, TRBD1 (6 bases). V was clipped by 2 bases and J by 0 bases, with 9 bases between them. This CDR3 region has 15 residues. Germline V lookup: CDR1 SGHTA, CDR2 FQGNSA. The CDR3 region is CASSLTQGSTDTQYF. The CDR3 DNA is TGTGCCAGCAGCTTAACACAGGGCAGCACAGATACGCAGTATTTT.

This clonotype was detected ten times or more. V usage is TRBV7-2 and J usage is TRBJ2-5; TRBD2 agrees at 8 bases. The CDR3 spans 13 residues. Germline-derived CDR1 and CDR2 are SGHTA and FQGNSA. V lost 0 bases, J lost 7 bases, and 1 base stayed unmatched. The CDR3 loop is CASSLALAGTQYF. Here the CDR3 DNA reads TGTGCCAGCAGCTTAGCTCTAGCGGGGACCCAGTACTTC.

The chain couples TRBV7-2 to TRBJ1-6; D possibly corresponds to TRBD1 (5 bases). Germline CDR1 and CDR2: SGHTA and FQGNSA. The CDR3 totals 13 residues. V was cut by 5 bases and J by 10 bases, with 12 bases left in between. The CDR3, as DNA: TGTGCCAGCAGCCCAGGGTTTGGCTCACCCCTCCACTTT. It codes for CASSPGFGSPLHF.

This chain connects TRBV19 to TRBJ2-1; no definite D call. The V and J ends lost 2 bases and 8 bases respectively, with 22 bases between them. The germline CDR1 and CDR2 sequences are LNHDA and SQIVND (reference sequence). The CDR3 has 17 amino acids. The DNA for the CDR3 is TGTGCCAGTAGTATACTAAATCCTAGTCTTCGGGTTGATGAGCAGTTCTTC. Translating gives CASSILNPSLRVDEQFF.

This clonotype showed up just a few times. This rearrangement joins TRBV30 to TRBJ2-1, with D possibly being TRBD2 (5 bases). Germline CDR1 is GTSNPN and CDR2 is SVGIG (reference sequence). V gave up 4 bases and J gave up 6 bases, with 13 bases separating them. The CDR3 consists of 13 residues. CDR3 nucleotide sequence: TGTGCCTGGACCGGGGTCCCTGGCAATGAGCAGTTCTTC. Its protein product is CAWTGVPGNEQFF. Together with reference TRBV30 and TRBJ2-1, the CDR3 gives the full variable domain: SQTIHQWPATLVQPVGSPLSLECTVEGTSNPNLYWYRQAAGRGLQLLFYSVGIGQISSEVPQNLSASRPQDRQFILSSKKLLLSDSGFYLCAWTGVPGNEQFFGPGTRLTVL.

The CDR3 here is CSVETDKFNEKLFF. The DNA for the CDR3 is TGCAGCGTGGAGACTGACAAATTTAATGAAAAACTGTTTTTT. The V call is TRBV29-1, the J call TRBJ1-4; no firm D call. The CDR3 extends over 14 amino acids. V was trimmed by 6 bases and J by 4 bases, leaving 15 bases between them. CDR1 SQVTM and CDR2 ANQGSEA come from the germline V gene.

This clonotype has only a few counts. The genes are TRBV28 and TRBJ2-4; the D call may be TRBD1 or TRBD2 (5 bases each). CDR1 is MDHEN, CDR2 SYDVKM, per germline. The CDR3 covers 16 residues. Between the trimmed V and J ends, which lost 8 bases and 0 bases, there was a span of 17 bases. The CDR3 DNA sequence: TGTGCCAGCGAGATTGGGACCGCTCTAGCCAAAAACATTCAGTACTTC. This encodes CASEIGTALAKNIQYF.

A few counts support this clonotype. The chain combines TRBV7-9 with TRBJ1-1; D is undetermined. Between the trimmed V and J ends, which lost 5 bases and 7 bases, there was a span of 17 bases. CDR1 and CDR2 (germline): SEHNR, FQNEAQ (reference sequence). The CDR3 is 14 residues long. The DNA of the CDR3 is TGTGCCAGCAGCCCCATGCGTGGGGTGGATGAAGCTTTCTTT. Translated: CASSPMRGVDEAFF.

This clonotype was detected only a few times. The rearrangement links TRBV11-2 to TRBJ2-5; D could derive from TRBD1 or TRBD2 (6 bases each). CDR3 length equals 15 residues. The germline CDR1 and CDR2 sequences are SGHAT and FQNNGV. V lost 3 bases to trimming and J lost 6 bases, with 17 bases between them. In DNA, the CDR3 is TGTGCCAGCAGCTTCGTTAGCGGTCGGGGGCAGACCCAGTACTTC. Its protein product is CASSFVSGRGQTQYF.

This clonotype was detected many times. The gene calls are TRBV29-1 and TRBJ1-2, with D perhaps TRBD1 (6 bases). This CDR3 has 12 residues. V gave up 5 bases and J gave up 13 bases, with 20 bases separating them. The germline CDR1 and CDR2 sequences are SQVTM and ANQGSEA. CDR3 DNA sequence: TGCAGCGTTACCACCACAGGGAACGCTTGCACCTTC. Translation gives CSVTTTGNACTF.

The table lists this clonotype with a few counts. The chain couples TRBV7-9 to TRBJ1-5, with D perhaps matching TRBD1 (6 bases). V gave up 5 bases and J gave up 1 base, with 12 bases separating them. The CDR3 has 15 amino acids. Germline loops: CDR1 SEHNR, CDR2 FQNEAQ (reference sequence). CDR3 loop: CASSLDSNSNQPQHF. The CDR3 DNA reads as TGTGCCAGCAGCCTGGACAGCAACAGCAATCAGCCCCAGCATTTT.

This clonotype was seen a handful of times. This chain joins TRBV5-4 and TRBJ1-2, with a possible D match to TRBD1 (5 bases). V lost 8 bases to trimming and J lost 2 bases, with 13 bases between them. This CDR3 comprises 13 residues. Germline lookup yields CDR1 SGHNT and CDR2 YYREEE (reference sequence). The CDR3, as DNA: TGTGCCAGTGTATCCTGGGACAACTATGGCTACACCTTC. Its protein product is CASVSWDNYGYTF. Full variable domain (outside the CDR3, taken from reference TRBV5-4 and TRBJ1-2): ETGVTQSPTHLIKTRGQQVTLRCSSQSGHNTVSWYQQALGQGPQFIFQYYREEENGRGNFPPRFSGLQFPNYSSELNVNALELDDSALYLCASVSWDNYGYTFGSGTRLTVV.

This clonotype has more than one count but fewer than ten. The chain has TRBV9 and TRBJ2-2, with 8 bases aligning to TRBD2. The CDR3 contains 17 residues. CDR1 and CDR2 (germline): SGDLS, YYNGEE. With V trimmed by 0 bases and J by 6 bases, 10 bases remained unmatched. CDR3 sequence reads: CASSVATTSGGSGELFF. CDR3 bases: TGTGCCAGCAGCGTAGCCACCACGAGCGGGGGCTCCGGGGAGCTGTTTTTT.

The V and J genes are TRBV12-3 or TRBV12-4 and TRBJ2-2, with 12 bases identical to TRBD2. The V gene end was trimmed by 5 bases and the J gene end by 5 bases; junction bases not matched to a gene: 12. The CDR3 length is 18 residues. CDR3 coding DNA: TGTGCCAGCAGTCCAGGGGCTCTAGCGGGGGGGATAACCGGGGAGCTGTTTTTT. This translates into CASSPGALAGGITGELFF.

This clonotype showed up many times. The chain couples TRBV29-1 to TRBJ1-4; possible D gene TRBD1, 6 bases. Trimming stripped 7 bases from V and 8 bases from J, with 14 bases between. CDR1 is SQVTM, CDR2 ANQGSEA, per germline. The CDR3 has 12 residues. CDR3 protein: CSGVDSKEKLFF. The CDR3 region has the DNA TGCAGCGGGGTGGACAGCAAGGAAAAACTGTTTTTT.

This clonotype was seen a few times. The chain uses TRBV14 and TRBJ2-3; D is uncertain. The CDR3 is 14 amino acids. Germline values: CDR1 SGHDN, CDR2 FVKESK. Trimming cost V 0 bases and J 4 bases, with 8 bases left between them. The CDR3 sequence: CASSQEIAADTQYF. CDR3 DNA: TGTGCCAGCAGCCAAGAGATAGCAGCAGATACGCAGTATTTT.

The J gene is TRBJ2-3, the V gene TRBV5-4; TRBD1 aligns across 8 bases. The J segment lost 0 bases and the V segment lost 0 bases, leaving 6 bases of the junction unmatched. The CDR3 covers 17 residues. Germline CDR1 reads SGHNT; CDR2 reads YYREEE (reference sequence). Here the CDR3 DNA reads TGTGCCAGCAGCTTGGCCCTGACAGGGGCTAGCACAGATACGCAGTATTTT. It translates to CASSLALTGASTDTQYF. The complete variable domain, with remaining parts taken from reference TRBV5-4 and TRBJ2-3, reads ETGVTQSPTHLIKTRGQQVTLRCSSQSGHNTVSWYQQALGQGPQFIFQYYREEENGRGNFPPRFSGLQFPNYSSELNVNALELDDSALYLCASSLALTGASTDTQYFGPGTRLTVL.

Concerning this clonotype itself: This may arise from a read error, as a much more abundant clone is one base away. The chain combines TRBV7-9 with TRBJ1-5; D is ambiguous. The CDR3 runs 13 residues. Germline CDR1 is SEHNR and CDR2 is FQNEAQ (reference sequence). V was cut by 1 base and J by 7 bases, with 8 bases left in between. The CDR3 sequence is CASSLGRTQPQHF. The CDR3 DNA is TGTGCCAGCAGCTTAGGGAGAACCCAGCCCCAGCATTTT.

The genes are TRBV12-3 or TRBV12-4 and TRBJ2-7, with D possibly being TRBD1 (6 bases). The CDR3 length is 16 residues. The germline V and J ends were trimmed by 5 bases and 5 bases, with 22 bases remaining between them. The CDR3 region has the DNA TGTGCCAGCAGTCCCTCAGGGGCCGTAAGTGGTAACGAGCAGTACTTC. It yields the protein CASSPSGAVSGNEQYF.

The chain has TRBV15 and TRBJ1-5, with D possibly being TRBD1 (5 bases). CDR1 and CDR2 (germline): LNHNV, YYDKDF (reference sequence). V shed 8 bases and J shed 3 bases, with 14 bases lying between them. The CDR3 contains 14 residues. CDR3 coding DNA: TGTGCCACCGCTCATCGGGGACTCAATCAGCCCCAGCATTTT. Protein: CATAHRGLNQPQHF.

The chain combines TRBV10-3 with TRBJ2-7; D is possibly TRBD2 (7 bases). Trimming took off 0 bases at V and 3 bases at J, with 9 bases between the two ends. Germline loops: CDR1 ENHRY, CDR2 SYGVKD. The CDR3 runs to 14 residues. CDR3 protein: CAISESGGGYEQYF. The CDR3 region has the DNA TGTGCCATCAGTGAGTCGGGAGGGGGCTACGAGCAGTACTTC.

The rearrangement joins TRBV6-2 or TRBV6-3 to TRBJ1-5, with D perhaps matching TRBD1 (6 bases). Germline V gives CDR1 MNHEY, CDR2 SVGEGT. Trimming stripped 0 bases from V and 2 bases from J, with 8 bases between. The CDR3 spans 15 residues. DNA for the CDR3: TGTGCCAGCAGTTACTCGGGGGCGCGCAATCAGCCCCAGCATTTT. Translation gives CASSYSGARNQPQHF.

With respect to this clonotype: This could be a read error, since a much larger clone is one nucleotide away. The rearrangement joins TRBV11-2 to TRBJ2-3; 10 nucleotides agree with TRBD1. Germline CDR1 reads SGHAT; CDR2 reads FQNNGV. This CDR3 contains 14 residues. The CDR3 DNA reads as TGTGCCAGCAGCCCACGGACAGGGGGAGATGCGCAGTATTTT. Translating gives CASSPRTGGDAQYF.